These T cell receptor beta chains were read from a single sample in a study of human T cells and chemical hapten exposure. TCRdb re-derived calls from the 5' RACE reads in MiXCR, one entry per CDR3 protein. The table includes about 80,000 distinct CDR3 sequences, roughly 7.7% detected once. These receptors were obtained from a male donor in good health. Each CDR3 is given with its conserved first and last residue. Fields, in order: clone size, D gene, V gene, J gene, CDR3 DNA, CDR3 protein. A D gene is named only where the DNA matches it firmly. Size is omitted from some rows. Given values are once, few, many or a class for expanded clones.

>few|NA|TRBV30|TRBJ2-5
TGTGCCTGGAGTGTACTCAGGGGAGAGACCCAGTACTTC
CAWSVLRGETQYF
>NA|NA|TRBV5-1|TRBJ1-1
TGCGCCAGCAGCTTGGTTTTACAGGGTGAAGAAGCTTTCTTT
CASSLVLQGEEAFF
>NA|NA|TRBV10-3|TRBJ2-2
TGTGCCATCAGGACAGCGAACACCGGGGAGCTGTTTTTT
CAIRTANTGELFF
>many|NA|TRBV3-1|TRBJ1-1
TGTGCCAGCAGCCAAGGAGGTTGGCCGAACACTGAAGCTTTCTTT
CASSQGGWPNTEAFF
>few|NA|TRBV4-3|TRBJ1-5
TGCGCCAGCAGCCAAGATAGGGGTTTAGGGCCCCAGCATTTT
CASSQDRGLGPQHF
>NA|NA|TRBV7-2|TRBJ2-1
TGTGCCAGCAGCTCCGCCGGGACTGACTACAATGAGCAGTTCTTC
CASSSAGTDYNEQFF
>NA|NA|TRBV5-4|TRBJ1-1
TGTGCCAGCAGCTTGGGGCCGAGCACTGAAGCTTTCTTT
CASSLGPSTEAFF
>NA|NA|TRBV5-1|TRBJ1-4
TGCGCCAGCAGTTTGCCGGGGGATGAAAAACTGTTTTTT
CASSLPGDEKLFF
>many|TRBD2|TRBV10-2|TRBJ2-3
TGCGCCAGCAGTGAGGGGACTAGCGGGAGATGGAAAGATACGCAGTATTTT
CASSEGTSGRWKDTQYF
>many|TRBD1|TRBV7-3|TRBJ1-2
TGTGCCAGCAGCCGGGACAGACTTGGCTACACCTTC
CASSRDRLGYTF
>NA|TRBD2|TRBV12-3/TRBV12-4|TRBJ2-3
TGTGCCAGCAGTTTGCGTAATCCGGGACTAGCGGGGACTAGCACAGATACGCAGTATTTT
CASSLRNPGLAGTSTDTQYF
>many|TRBD2|TRBV3-1|TRBJ2-7
TGTGCCAGCAGCCGAGGACTAGCGGGATTCTCCTACGAGCAGTACTTC
CASSRGLAGFSYEQYF
>few|NA|TRBV2|TRBJ2-1
TGTGCCAGCAGTGAGGAGGGACAGCTCCCTACCAATGAGCAGTTCTTC
CASSEEGQLPTNEQFF
>many|NA|TRBV20-1|TRBJ1-4
TGCAGTGCTAGAGATGGGCGGGACTCAACTAATGAAAAACTGTTTTTT
CSARDGRDSTNEKLFF
>NA|NA|TRBV7-9|TRBJ1-5
TGTGCCAGCAGCTTAGACCAACCCAATCAGCCCCAGCATTTT
CASSLDQPNQPQHF
>few|NA|TRBV2|TRBJ2-5
TGTGCCAGCAGTGAAAATGGAGGGGGCGCGTTCCAAGAGACCCAGTACTTC
CASSENGGGAFQETQYF
>many|TRBD1|TRBV18|TRBJ1-2
TGTGCCAGCTCACATGGACAGGGGGCATATGGCTACACCTTC
CASSHGQGAYGYTF
>many|NA|TRBV7-8|TRBJ1-5
TGTGCCAGCAGCTTAGATCGGACAGCCCAGCCAGGCGACCAGCATTTT
CASSLDRTAQPGDQHF